The rows below give T cell receptor beta chains drawn from one sample of a study of blood T cells in healthy people across ages. TCRdb itself ran the 5' RACE reads through MiXCR, one entry per CDR3 protein. The profile shows about 730,000 distinct CDR3 sequences, roughly 47% of them singletons. Sequenced: blood. The receptor source for this set is a woman aged 60-75 years in good health. CDR3s include the opening cysteine and the closing phenylalanine or tryptophan. A D gene is named only where the DNA matches it firmly. Rows may omit the clone size; those that give it use once, few, many or a size class.

J gene: TRBJ2-3; V gene: TRBV20-1; D gene: TRBD2; clone size: .; CDR3 DNA: TGCAGTGCTAGAGATCAGCGGCTAGCGGGGGCAGATACGCAGTATTTT; CDR3 protein: CSARDQRLAGADTQYF
J gene: TRBJ1-2; V gene: TRBV4-2; D gene: .; clone size: many; CDR3 DNA: TGTGCCAGCAGCCAAGAGATCTATGGCTACACCTTC; CDR3 protein: CASSQEIYGYTF
J gene: TRBJ1-5; V gene: TRBV6-2/TRBV6-3; D gene: .; clone size: once; CDR3 DNA: TGTGCCAGCAGTTACGAGGAGGGCAGGGAGACCAATCAGCCCCAGCATTTT; CDR3 protein: CASSYEEGRETNQPQHF
J gene: TRBJ2-1; V gene: TRBV15; D gene: .; clone size: .; CDR3 DNA: TGTGCCACCAGCCCCCATTTCGACAATGAGCAGTTCTTC; CDR3 protein: CATSPHFDNEQFF
J gene: TRBJ1-2; V gene: TRBV7-2; D gene: .; clone size: .; CDR3 DNA: TGTGCCAGCAGCTTAGCGAGAGGGATCTATGGCTACACCTTC; CDR3 protein: CASSLARGIYGYTF
J gene: TRBJ2-7; V gene: TRBV30; D gene: .; clone size: .; CDR3 DNA: TGTGCCTGGAGTACTCCTTCGGGGGGCGTCTCCTACGAGCAGTACTTC; CDR3 protein: CAWSTPSGGVSYEQYF
J gene: TRBJ2-1; V gene: TRBV7-6; D gene: .; clone size: .; CDR3 DNA: TGTGCCAGCAGCTTGAACGAAAATGGGCAGTTCTTC; CDR3 protein: CASSLNENGQFF
J gene: TRBJ2-1; V gene: TRBV7-2; D gene: .; clone size: .; CDR3 DNA: TGTGCCAGCAGCACCTTAATGGAGCAGTTCTTC; CDR3 protein: CASSTLMEQFF
J gene: TRBJ2-7; V gene: TRBV4-2; D gene: TRBD1; clone size: many; CDR3 DNA: TGTGCCAGCAGCCAGAACTCGGGACAGACCTACGAGCAGTACTTC; CDR3 protein: CASSQNSGQTYEQYF
J gene: TRBJ2-3; V gene: TRBV6-2/TRBV6-3; D gene: TRBD2; clone size: few; CDR3 DNA: TGTGCCAGCACTACGAAGCGGGAGTTTGATACGCAGTATTTT; CDR3 protein: CASTTKREFDTQYF
J gene: TRBJ2-1; V gene: TRBV14; D gene: TRBD2; clone size: .; CDR3 DNA: TGTGCCAGCAGCCCCCCTGGGGGGGATGAGCAGTTCTTC; CDR3 protein: CASSPPGGDEQFF
J gene: TRBJ2-7; V gene: TRBV29-1; D gene: .; clone size: once; CDR3 DNA: TGCAGCGTTGGGTTTCCTTTGGACAGCTACGAGCAGTACTTC; CDR3 protein: CSVGFPLDSYEQYF
J gene: TRBJ2-3; V gene: TRBV29-1; D gene: TRBD2; clone size: few; CDR3 DNA: TGCAGCGTCAACTTCCCGGGACTAGTGACAGATACGCAGTATTTT; CDR3 protein: CSVNFPGLVTDTQYF
J gene: TRBJ2-4; V gene: TRBV2; D gene: .; clone size: .; CDR3 DNA: TGTGCCAGCAGACCGGGAGAAGCCAAAAACATTCAGTACTTC; CDR3 protein: CASRPGEAKNIQYF
J gene: TRBJ2-1; V gene: TRBV3-1; D gene: TRBD2; clone size: .; CDR3 DNA: TGTGCCAGCAGCCTATTAGCGGGCCTACCCTACAATGAGCAGTTCTTC; CDR3 protein: CASSLLAGLPYNEQFF
J gene: TRBJ1-2; V gene: TRBV20-1; D gene: .; clone size: few; CDR3 DNA: TGCAGTGCTAGAGTTGACAACGGTCTTGGCTACACCTTC; CDR3 protein: CSARVDNGLGYTF
J gene: TRBJ1-1; V gene: TRBV7-9; D gene: .; clone size: few; CDR3 DNA: TGTGCCAGCAGGTCGGTCGGCGGGCCTGAAGCTTTCTTT; CDR3 protein: CASRSVGGPEAFF
J gene: TRBJ2-5; V gene: TRBV7-8; D gene: .; clone size: .; CDR3 DNA: TGTGCCAGCAGCTTAGTTGGCGGACTCCGGAGGGGGGCCCAGTACTTC; CDR3 protein: CASSLVGGLRRGAQYF
J gene: TRBJ2-1; V gene: TRBV3-1; D gene: .; clone size: few; CDR3 DNA: TGTGCCAGCAGCCAAGGCAGCGGTGAGCAGTTCTTC; CDR3 protein: CASSQGSGEQFF
J gene: TRBJ1-3; V gene: TRBV27; D gene: .; clone size: .; CDR3 DNA: TGTGCCAGCAGTTTATCCTCCGGGGCTGGAAACACCATATATTTT; CDR3 protein: CASSLSSGAGNTIYF
J gene: TRBJ1-6; V gene: TRBV24-1; D gene: TRBD1; clone size: .; CDR3 DNA: TGTGCCACAAAAGCGTCGGGACAGCGGAGCTCCTATAATTCACCCCTCCACTTT; CDR3 protein: CATKASGQRSSYNSPLHF
J gene: TRBJ1-2; V gene: TRBV9; D gene: TRBD1; clone size: .; CDR3 DNA: TGTGCCAGCAGCGCGGACAGGGGGCTTGGCTACACCTTC; CDR3 protein: CASSADRGLGYTF
J gene: TRBJ2-5; V gene: TRBV7-8; D gene: .; clone size: .; CDR3 DNA: TGTGCCAGCAGCTGGGGGGGGCAGGCCCAAGAGACCCAGTACTTC; CDR3 protein: CASSWGGQAQETQYF
J gene: TRBJ2-5; V gene: TRBV6-1; D gene: TRBD1; clone size: .; CDR3 DNA: TGTGCCAGCAGTAAACGGCCTGGGACAGCCCAAGAGACCCAGTACTTC; CDR3 protein: CASSKRPGTAQETQYF
J gene: TRBJ2-5; V gene: TRBV3-1; D gene: .; clone size: few; CDR3 DNA: TGTGCCAGCAGCCTCCGGACTGGATATCAAGAGACCCAGTACTTC; CDR3 protein: CASSLRTGYQETQYF
J gene: TRBJ2-3; V gene: TRBV12-3/TRBV12-4; D gene: .; clone size: .; CDR3 DNA: TGTGCCAGCAGTTTAGGAGCAAATACGCAGTATTTT; CDR3 protein: CASSLGANTQYF
J gene: TRBJ1-2; V gene: TRBV5-1; D gene: .; clone size: .; CDR3 DNA: TGCGCCAGCAGCTTGGGGCACGACGGCTACACCTTC; CDR3 protein: CASSLGHDGYTF
J gene: TRBJ2-7; V gene: TRBV18; D gene: .; clone size: few; CDR3 DNA: TGTGCCAGCTCACCCTCGCGGGGAGAGTATTCCTACGAGCAGTACTTC; CDR3 protein: CASSPSRGEYSYEQYF
J gene: TRBJ2-1; V gene: TRBV6-1; D gene: TRBD2; clone size: few; CDR3 DNA: TGTGCCAGCAGTGAAAGGGTAGCGGGAGGCAATGAGCAGTTCTTC; CDR3 protein: CASSERVAGGNEQFF
J gene: TRBJ2-7; V gene: TRBV27; D gene: .; clone size: few; CDR3 DNA: TGTGCCAGTAGGATCCTAGGGTCCTACGAGCAGTACTTC; CDR3 protein: CASRILGSYEQYF
J gene: TRBJ2-7; V gene: TRBV28; D gene: TRBD1; clone size: once; CDR3 DNA: TGTGCCAGCACCTCGGAGGGGACAGGGGACAACGAGCAGTACTTC; CDR3 protein: CASTSEGTGDNEQYF
J gene: TRBJ2-2; V gene: TRBV15; D gene: .; clone size: .; CDR3 DNA: TGTGCCACCAGCAGAGGTTCTTTTCGGATTACGAACACCGGGGAGCTGTTTTTT; CDR3 protein: CATSRGSFRITNTGELFF
J gene: TRBJ2-3; V gene: TRBV9; D gene: TRBD2; clone size: .; CDR3 DNA: TGTGCCAGCAGCTCTAGCGGGGGGGCCAGAGATACGCAGTATTTT; CDR3 protein: CASSSSGGARDTQYF
J gene: TRBJ1-5; V gene: TRBV9; D gene: .; clone size: .; CDR3 DNA: TGTGCCAGCAGCGTTTGGGCAGGGCCCAATCAGCCCCAGCATTTT; CDR3 protein: CASSVWAGPNQPQHF
J gene: TRBJ2-3; V gene: TRBV7-9; D gene: .; clone size: .; CDR3 DNA: TGTGCCAGCAGCAGCGCACCCGGCACAGATACGCAGTATTTT; CDR3 protein: CASSSAPGTDTQYF
J gene: TRBJ2-3; V gene: TRBV11-2; D gene: .; clone size: many; CDR3 DNA: TGTGCCAGCAGCTTCCGGGACTTTAGCACAGATACGCAGTATTTT; CDR3 protein: CASSFRDFSTDTQYF
J gene: TRBJ2-5; V gene: TRBV29-1; D gene: TRBD2; clone size: few; CDR3 DNA: TGCAGCGTCTCTAGCGGAAATGAGCAGTACTTC; CDR3 protein: CSVSSGNEQYF
J gene: TRBJ1-5; V gene: TRBV20-1; D gene: TRBD1; clone size: many; CDR3 DNA: TGCAGTGCCATGGGACAGGGGCATCAGCCCCAGCATTTT; CDR3 protein: CSAMGQGHQPQHF
J gene: TRBJ1-1; V gene: TRBV20-1; D gene: .; clone size: few; CDR3 DNA: TGCAGTGCTAGAACGGGCGGGCCGAACACTGAAGCTTTCTTT; CDR3 protein: CSARTGGPNTEAFF
J gene: TRBJ2-5; V gene: TRBV7-8; D gene: .; clone size: .; CDR3 DNA: TGTGCCAGCAGCTTAGATGCGGACGCATCGTCCCCGTACCAAGAGACCCAGTACTTC; CDR3 protein: CASSLDADASSPYQETQYF
J gene: TRBJ2-1; V gene: TRBV7-8; D gene: TRBD2; clone size: few; CDR3 DNA: TGTGCCAGCAGTGTGCTGGTAGCGGGGGGGCGGAGTGAGCAGTTCTTC; CDR3 protein: CASSVLVAGGRSEQFF
J gene: TRBJ2-7; V gene: TRBV5-1; D gene: .; clone size: .; CDR3 DNA: TGCGCCAGCAGCTTGGACAGGCTTTCCCCCTACGAGCAGTACTTC; CDR3 protein: CASSLDRLSPYEQYF
J gene: TRBJ2-1; V gene: TRBV18; D gene: .; clone size: few; CDR3 DNA: TGTGCCAGCTCACCACGAAGTGACAATGAGCAGTTCTTC; CDR3 protein: CASSPRSDNEQFF
J gene: TRBJ2-7; V gene: TRBV6-6; D gene: .; clone size: many; CDR3 DNA: TGTGCCAGCACCTGGGGGGGCGGTTCCTACGAGCAGTACTTC; CDR3 protein: CASTWGGGSYEQYF
J gene: TRBJ1-1; V gene: TRBV5-1; D gene: TRBD1; clone size: .; CDR3 DNA: TGCGCCAGCAGCCTAGGGACAGTTTTGAACACTGAAGCTTTCTTT; CDR3 protein: CASSLGTVLNTEAFF
J gene: TRBJ2-7; V gene: TRBV4-3; D gene: .; clone size: many; CDR3 DNA: TGCGCCAGCAGCCAAGATCTGAAAAGCGCTTACGAGCAGTACTTC; CDR3 protein: CASSQDLKSAYEQYF
J gene: TRBJ2-3; V gene: TRBV29-1; D gene: TRBD2; clone size: many; CDR3 DNA: TGCAGCGTCGCGGAGGGCGGGAGCAACGCAGATACGCAGTATTTT; CDR3 protein: CSVAEGGSNADTQYF
J gene: TRBJ2-5; V gene: TRBV20-1; D gene: TRBD2; clone size: .; CDR3 DNA: TGCAGTGCTAGAGATTGGGGGAGGGCCTTCCAAGAGACCCAGTACTTC; CDR3 protein: CSARDWGRAFQETQYF
J gene: TRBJ2-5; V gene: TRBV11-1; D gene: TRBD2; clone size: few; CDR3 DNA: TGTGCCAGCAGCCTAAGCGGGGGCTACCAAGAGACCCAGTACTTC; CDR3 protein: CASSLSGGYQETQYF
J gene: TRBJ1-5; V gene: TRBV28; D gene: .; clone size: .; CDR3 DNA: TGTGCCAGCAGTCTAACGGGCGTCTATAGCGATCAGCCCCAGCATTTT; CDR3 protein: CASSLTGVYSDQPQHF
J gene: TRBJ2-7; V gene: TRBV11-2; D gene: .; clone size: .; CDR3 DNA: TGTGCCAGCAGCCCCGATGGGACCGACGACGGCGAGCAGTACTTC; CDR3 protein: CASSPDGTDDGEQYF
J gene: TRBJ2-1; V gene: TRBV7-2; D gene: .; clone size: .; CDR3 DNA: TGTACCAGCAGCCCGCCCGAGTCCGAGCAGTTCTTC; CDR3 protein: CTSSPPESEQFF
J gene: TRBJ1-5; V gene: TRBV7-8; D gene: TRBD1; clone size: .; CDR3 DNA: TGTGCCAGCAGCTTAACGGGACAGGGACCGCATTTT; CDR3 protein: CASSLTGQGPHF
J gene: TRBJ2-7; V gene: TRBV29-1; D gene: TRBD1; clone size: .; CDR3 DNA: TGCAGCGTTGTATCCGGGACAGGGTCCTACGAGCAGTACTTC; CDR3 protein: CSVVSGTGSYEQYF
J gene: TRBJ1-1; V gene: TRBV18; D gene: .; clone size: once; CDR3 DNA: TGTGCCAGCTCACCTGTTTGGAGGGACATAGACACTGAAGCTTTCTTT; CDR3 protein: CASSPVWRDIDTEAFF